The entry below gives a single T cell receptor beta chain sequence along with its context. This entry is derived from a study of blood T cell repertoires in COVID-19. Study-level background: Italy, Spain and the United States were the sources of the convalescent and acute COVID-19 samples. The cDNA or gDNA used as material had been derived from T cells, B-cell-depleted T cells, or PBMCs.

This CDR3 contains 15 residues. From germline, CDR1 is MDHEN and CDR2 SYDVKM. The V gene end was trimmed by 6 bases and the J gene end by 6 bases; junction bases not matched to a gene: 9. The Seattle site enrolled patients during active infection and followed them longitudinally. Original processing notes: Counts of nucleated cells, estimated from reference gene primer amplification, were obtained. Using immunoSEQ multiplex PCR, the repertoire was profiled, and TCRdb retains in-frame clones only, with some absent. V, J and clone size are those of that table, while D and trimming were read from the DNA. This table has 250,000 to 400,000 clones, around 88% appearing once.

The sequenced sample consisted of peripheral blood. The rearrangement links TRBV28 to TRBJ1-5; 9 bases align to TRBD1. The receptor comes from a woman aged 25 to 39 with COVID-19, enrolled during active disease. CDR3 amino acids: CASSHRGPGSQPQHF. For the CDR3, the DNA is TGTGCCAGCAGCCACAGGGGGCCTGGAAGTCAGCCCCAGCATTTT.